This is a list of T cell receptor beta chains from one sample in a study of vaccination and CD4 T cells after COVID-19. TCRdb reprocessed the PCR reads with MiXCR, giving one entry per CDR3 protein. This table has about 16,000 distinct CDR3 sequences, approximately 60% appearing once. For these receptors, no antigen is known. The sample comprised CD4+ T cells from blood, cultured in vitro. Receptors were obtained from a human donor who had recovered from COVID-19. Both conserved end residues are part of each CDR3. The order of the fields is D gene, clone size, V gene, J gene, CDR3 protein, CDR3 DNA. A D gene is named only where the DNA matches it firmly. Size is omitted from some rows. Given values are once, few, many or a class for expanded clones.

>TRBD1|.|TRBV20-1|TRBJ2-4
CSARRTGANIQYF
TGCAGTGCTAGGAGGACAGGGGCCAACATTCAGTACTTC
>TRBD1|.|TRBV2|TRBJ2-3
CASSPGTGAGTQYF
TGTGCCAGCAGTCCCGGGACAGGGGCTGGTACGCAGTATTTT
>.|.|TRBV6-1|TRBJ2-6
CASSDSNSGANVLTF
TGTGCCAGCAGTGACTCCAACTCTGGGGCCAACGTCCTGACTTTC
>.|few|TRBV24-1|TRBJ1-5
CATSDSGGGSQPQHF
TGTGCCACCAGTGACTCTGGGGGGGGATCGCAGCCCCAGCATTTT
>TRBD1|.|TRBV5-1|TRBJ1-1
CASSLGEQGLEAFF
TGCGCCAGCAGCCTGGGGGAACAGGGGCTTGAAGCTTTCTTT
>.|.|TRBV6-1|TRBJ1-5
CASSPREGNQPQHF
TGTGCCAGCAGTCCCAGGGAGGGGAATCAGCCCCAGCATTTT
>.|.|TRBV7-2|TRBJ2-2
CASSLQGRNTGELFF
TGTGCCAGCAGCTTACAGGGGCGGAACACCGGGGAGCTGTTTTTT
>TRBD2|.|TRBV30|TRBJ2-3
CAWSGGGRRDTQYF
TGTGCCTGGAGTGGGGGCGGGAGAAGAGATACGCAGTATTTT
>.|few|TRBV7-8|TRBJ1-6
CASSLATASSYNSPLHF
TGTGCCAGCAGCTTAGCGACAGCGAGCTCCTATAATTCACCCCTCCACTTT
>TRBD2|.|TRBV6-1|TRBJ2-7
CASSLGGSDSYEQYF
TGTGCCAGCAGTCTCGGGGGGAGCGACTCCTACGAGCAGTACTTC
>TRBD1|.|TRBV6-1|TRBJ2-7
CASRPGQTYEQYF
TGTGCCAGCAGGCCGGGACAGACCTACGAGCAGTACTTC
>TRBD1|.|TRBV28|TRBJ1-2
CASRDIQGVWGGYTF
TGTGCCAGCAGGGATATACAGGGGGTTTGGGGTGGCTACACCTTC
>.|once|TRBV20-1|TRBJ1-6
CSARELGGSYNSPLHF
TGCAGTGCTAGAGAGTTAGGAGGCTCCTATAATTCACCCCTCCACTTT
>TRBD1|.|TRBV20-1|TRBJ1-6
CSARSQGGNSPLHF
TGCAGTGCTAGGTCACAGGGGGGCAATTCACCCCTCCACTTT
>.|.|TRBV10-3|TRBJ1-5
CAISEGDYSNQPQHF
TGTGCCATCAGCGAGGGAGATTATAGCAATCAGCCCCAGCATTTT
>.|few|TRBV30|TRBJ1-5
CAWSAGINQPQHF
TGTGCCTGGAGTGCGGGGATAAATCAGCCCCAGCATTTT
>TRBD2|few|TRBV7-2|TRBJ2-7
CASSQPAGVRYEQYF
TGTGCCAGCAGCCAACCAGCGGGAGTCCGATACGAGCAGTACTTC
>.|.|TRBV12-3/TRBV12-4|TRBJ1-6
CASSLRGAGSPLHF
TGTGCCAGCAGTTTAAGGGGTGCGGGCTCACCCCTCCACTTT
>.|.|TRBV5-5|TRBJ1-1
CASSLWGENTEAFF
TGTGCCAGCAGCTTGTGGGGGGAAAACACTGAAGCTTTCTTT
>.|.|TRBV20-1|TRBJ1-2
CSAGGGGWGYGYTF
TGCAGTGCTGGGGGCGGGGGATGGGGCTATGGCTACACCTTC
>TRBD1|.|TRBV10-3|TRBJ1-2
CAISEPTVSGQGFYGYTF
TGTGCCATCAGTGAGCCGACGGTATCGGGACAGGGGTTCTATGGCTACACCTTC
>.|few|TRBV15|TRBJ2-2
CATSRDLFSGYGGELFF
TGTGCCACCAGCAGAGATCTTTTTAGTGGGTATGGCGGGGAGCTGTTTTTT
>TRBD1|.|TRBV10-3|TRBJ1-5
CAIRDRFNQPQHF
TGTGCCATCAGGGACAGGTTCAATCAGCCCCAGCATTTT
>.|.|TRBV19|TRBJ1-2
CASKRVGGYTF
TGTGCCAGTAAACGGGTAGGAGGCTACACCTTC
>.|.|TRBV12-3/TRBV12-4|TRBJ1-5
CASTPGRVQQPQHF
TGTGCCAGCACTCCGGGCCGGGTTCAACAGCCCCAGCATTTT
>.|few|TRBV20-1|TRBJ1-5
CSAHTHSNQPQHF
TGCAGTGCTCACACCCATAGCAATCAGCCCCAGCATTTT
>.|.|TRBV20-1|TRBJ1-5
CSARDPKGDSNQPQHF
TGCAGTGCTAGAGATCCCAAAGGCGATAGCAATCAGCCCCAGCATTTT
>TRBD1|hyperexpanded|TRBV6-1|TRBJ2-2
CASSGRQGGTGELFF
TGTGCCAGCAGTGGTCGACAGGGGGGGACCGGGGAGCTGTTTTTT
>TRBD1|.|TRBV5-8|TRBJ1-1
CASSFRDRKAFF
TGTGCCAGCAGCTTCCGGGACAGAAAAGCTTTCTTT
>TRBD1|.|TRBV20-1|TRBJ1-1
CSARRNRGGDTEAFF
TGCAGTGCTCGACGAAACAGGGGAGGAGACACTGAAGCTTTCTTT
>.|.|TRBV5-8|TRBJ1-1
CASSLGLNTEAFF
TGTGCCAGCAGCTTGGGGCTGAACACTGAAGCTTTCTTT
>.|.|TRBV28|TRBJ1-1
CASTTGVGTEAFF
TGTGCCAGCACTACTGGGGTGGGCACTGAAGCTTTCTTT
>.|few|TRBV7-6|TRBJ2-7
CASSPLLASYEQYF
TGTGCCAGCAGCCCTCTCCTAGCGTCCTACGAGCAGTACTTC
>.|few|TRBV19|TRBJ1-2
CASRDTLFYGYTF
TGTGCCAGCCGGGACACACTGTTCTATGGCTACACCTTC
>TRBD2|few|TRBV7-7|TRBJ2-5
CASSLGLAGGPSYF
TGTGCCAGCAGCTTGGGACTAGCGGGAGGGCCTTCGTACTTC
>.|.|TRBV7-2|TRBJ1-2
CASSLGRFNGYTF
TGTGCCAGCAGCTTAGGTCGCTTTAATGGCTACACCTTC
>TRBD2|.|TRBV12-3/TRBV12-4|TRBJ2-3
CASSLFPTGTSGGMSTDTQYF
TGTGCCAGCAGTTTATTCCCGACCGGGACTAGCGGGGGGATGAGCACAGATACGCAGTATTTT
>.|once|TRBV5-4|TRBJ2-7
CASSQGYEQYF
TGTGCCAGCAGCCAAGGATACGAGCAGTACTTC
>.|.|TRBV10-1|TRBJ2-5
CASSPGAAETQYF
TGCGCCAGCAGTCCGGGGGCGGCGGAGACCCAGTACTTC
>.|.|TRBV6-5|TRBJ1-2
CASRLTAGESYGYTF
TGTGCCAGCCGTTTAACAGCGGGAGAGAGCTATGGCTACACCTTC
>.|.|TRBV6-1|TRBJ2-7
CASRGSSYEQYF
TGTGCCAGCAGAGGATCCTCCTACGAGCAGTACTTC
>.|few|TRBV20-1|TRBJ2-7
CSARDPASNPYEQYF
TGCAGTGCTAGAGATCCGGCTAGCAATCCCTACGAGCAGTACTTC
>.|few|TRBV7-2|TRBJ1-6
CASSIRPRTAAVDNSPLHF
TGTGCCAGCAGCATTAGGCCCCGGACAGCAGCGGTCGATAATTCACCCCTCCACTTT
>TRBD2|.|TRBV7-2|TRBJ2-1
CASSLGGTTSYNEQFF
TGTGCCAGCAGCTTAGGAGGGACTACCTCCTACAATGAGCAGTTCTTC
>.|once|TRBV2|TRBJ2-3
CASSVGATDTQYF
TGTGCCAGCAGTGTAGGAGCGACAGATACGCAGTATTTT
>.|few|TRBV5-1|TRBJ1-1
CASRETRGGLYTEAFF
TGCGCCAGCAGGGAAACCCGAGGGGGGCTCTACACTGAAGCTTTCTTT
>.|.|TRBV12-3/TRBV12-4|TRBJ2-7
CASSPNYEQYF
TGTGCCAGCAGTCCCAACTACGAGCAGTACTTC
>.|.|TRBV4-1|TRBJ1-5
CASSQDFPSNQPQHF
TGCGCCAGCAGCCAAGATTTTCCGAGCAATCAGCCCCAGCATTTT